Listed below are T cell receptor beta chains from one sample, sequenced in a study of CD8+ T cells in alopecia areata. The protocol was immunoSEQ multiplex PCR, while the TCRdb copy is restricted to in-frame clones and leaves out a portion. Here the sample spans about 94,000 clones, over 70% being singletons. The sample in question was CD8+ T cells sorted from blood, obtained between weeks 44 and 45, from a patient treated with tofacitinib. These receptors came from a human donor with alopecia areata. CDR3s include the opening cysteine and the closing phenylalanine or tryptophan. Each record gives: J gene, V gene, D gene, clone size, CDR3 DNA, CDR3 protein. D genes are given only for firm matches. Some rows mark clone size as missing; the rest say once, few, many or name a class of expanded clone.

TRBJ1-6,TRBV12-5,NA,few,TGTGCTAGTGGTTTAGGGAATTCACCCCTCCACTTT,CASGLGNSPLHF
TRBJ1-1,TRBV4-1,NA,NA,TGCGCCAGCAGCCAAGATAGGCCCCAGGGAGTTGAAGCTTTCTTT,CASSQDRPQGVEAFF
TRBJ1-2,TRBV10-3,NA,NA,TGTGCCATCAGTGAGTCGCAGTCTAACTATGGCTACACCTTC,CAISESQSNYGYTF
TRBJ1-1,TRBV5-4,NA,few,TGTGCCAGCAGTAACCAGACAGAGCGAGCTTTCTTT,CASSNQTERAFF
TRBJ2-1,TRBV27,TRBD2,NA,TGTGCCAGCAGTTTAAGTGGTAGCGGGGGAGCCTGGGTTGGGCAGTTCTTC,CASSLSGSGGAWVGQFF
TRBJ2-1,TRBV7-2,TRBD1,NA,TGTGCCAGCAGCTACGGACAGGGGACCTCCAATGAGCAGTTCTTC,CASSYGQGTSNEQFF
TRBJ2-1,TRBV7-9,NA,NA,TGTGCCAGCAGCTTGGGCAGCTCCTACAATGAGCAGTTCTTC,CASSLGSSYNEQFF
TRBJ1-1,TRBV19,TRBD1,few,TGTGCCAGTAGTATTCCGGACAGGGTGAACACTGAAGCTTTCTTT,CASSIPDRVNTEAFF
TRBJ1-2,TRBV5-1,TRBD1,NA,TGCGCCAGCAGCTCGGACAGGGTAGTAGATGGCTACACCTTC,CASSSDRVVDGYTF
TRBJ1-1,TRBV29-1,TRBD1,once,TGCAGCGTCAAACAGGGGCTTCGCACTGAAGCTTTCTTT,CSVKQGLRTEAFF
TRBJ1-2,TRBV30,NA,few,TGTGCCTGGACTGCTGGTGGGGGCTACACCTTC,CAWTAGGGYTF
TRBJ1-2,TRBV7-2,NA,NA,TGTGCCAGCAGCTACCTAGAGGGGGACGCTGGGGGCTATGGCTACACCTTC,CASSYLEGDAGGYGYTF
TRBJ1-1,TRBV28,NA,NA,TGTGCCAGCAGTCCGGGGACTACCTTACACGTTGAAGCTTTCTTT,CASSPGTTLHVEAFF
TRBJ1-2,TRBV7-9,NA,NA,TGTGCCAGCTCCCCGGACTATGGCTACACCTTC,CASSPDYGYTF
TRBJ2-7,TRBV27,NA,NA,TGTGCCAGCACGAGGGCTAGGGGGGGCCTAAACGAGCAGTACTTC,CASTRARGGLNEQYF
TRBJ2-5,TRBV29-1,NA,NA,TGCAGCGTTGTGGGTCAGAACCAAGAGACCCAGTACTTC,CSVVGQNQETQYF
TRBJ1-5,TRBV6-4,TRBD1,NA,TGTGCCAGCAGCGACGGACAGGGACCTCAGCCCCAGCATTTT,CASSDGQGPQPQHF
TRBJ2-7,TRBV5-1,NA,few,TGCGCCAGCAGCTTGGAAGGGCCCCACACGGTCACCTACGAGCAGTACTTC,CASSLEGPHTVTYEQYF
TRBJ2-7,TRBV4-3,TRBD1,NA,TGCGCCAGCAGCCAAGGAAGGACAGGAGAAGGGTACGAGCAGTACTTC,CASSQGRTGEGYEQYF
TRBJ1-6,TRBV7-9,NA,NA,TGTGCCAGCAGCTCAGGACAAGCACCCCTCCACTTT,CASSSGQAPLHF
TRBJ1-1,TRBV29-1,NA,NA,TGCAGCGTTGAGGCAGGGGAAGAATTTAACACTGAAGCTTTCTTT,CSVEAGEEFNTEAFF
TRBJ2-1,TRBV6-5,NA,NA,TGTGCCAGCAGTTACTCGGGGGACACGTACAATGAGCAGTTCTTC,CASSYSGDTYNEQFF
TRBJ1-2,TRBV7-9,NA,NA,TGTGCCAGCAGCCATGGGGACGGGGAAGTGCAGGGCTACACCTTC,CASSHGDGEVQGYTF
TRBJ2-7,TRBV6-1,NA,NA,TGTGCCAGCAGTCTGAGACACGGGACTGGATACGAGCAGTACTTC,CASSLRHGTGYEQYF
TRBJ2-7,TRBV14,NA,few,TGTGCCAGCAGCCAATGGGACCCAGGTAGTGAGCAGTACTTC,CASSQWDPGSEQYF
TRBJ2-1,TRBV7-9,NA,NA,TGTGCCAGCAGTCTCGGCGACAATGAGCAGTTCTTC,CASSLGDNEQFF
TRBJ2-7,TRBV7-9,TRBD1,NA,TGTGCCAGCAGCTCCACAGGGGCTAAGGTTTACGAGCAGTACTTC,CASSSTGAKVYEQYF
TRBJ2-7,TRBV27,TRBD1,NA,TGTGCCAGCAGTTTCTCACAGGGGGGTATCTCCTACGAGCAGTACTTC,CASSFSQGGISYEQYF
TRBJ2-7,TRBV2,NA,NA,TGTGCCAGCTCAAGTCGGGGGGCGTCGGTCTACGAGCAGTACTTC,CASSSRGASVYEQYF
TRBJ1-5,TRBV4-2,NA,NA,TGTGCCAGCAGCCAGGACGGCAGCAATCAGCCCCAGCATTTT,CASSQDGSNQPQHF
TRBJ2-7,TRBV7-9,TRBD1,NA,TGTGCCAGCAGCTTAGGAAGGACAGGGGAGGAGTACTTC,CASSLGRTGEEYF
TRBJ1-1,TRBV29-1,NA,NA,TGCAGCGTCGCGGTTATGAACACTGAAGCTTTCTTT,CSVAVMNTEAFF
TRBJ1-2,TRBV7-6,NA,once,TGTGCCAGCAGCCAAGACAGTAGGGGCCTTGGCTACACCTTC,CASSQDSRGLGYTF
TRBJ1-1,TRBV7-6,NA,few,TGTGCCAGCAGCTTATCACGGAACACTGAAGCTTTCTTT,CASSLSRNTEAFF
TRBJ1-2,TRBV12-5,NA,NA,TGTGCTAGTGGTCACCCCGCCAGGGAACACTATGGCTACACCTTC,CASGHPAREHYGYTF
TRBJ2-7,TRBV13,NA,NA,TGTGCCAGCAGCTTACAGGGGGGCGAGCAGTACTTC,CASSLQGGEQYF
TRBJ2-5,TRBV11-2,NA,few,TGTGCCAGCAGCGTCCCTCGGGCGATACAAGAGACCCAGTACTTC,CASSVPRAIQETQYF
TRBJ2-3,TRBV10-2,NA,once,TGCGCCAGCAGTGCCGCGGGGCTGGGGACAGATACGCAGTATTTT,CASSAAGLGTDTQYF
TRBJ1-1,TRBV7-9,TRBD1,NA,TGTGCCAGCAGCGCACGTACAGGGGGCTTCACTGAAGCTTTCTTT,CASSARTGGFTEAFF
TRBJ1-2,TRBV5-1,TRBD1,NA,TGCGCCAGCAGCTTGGAAGGGACAGGTGGTGGCTACACCTTC,CASSLEGTGGGYTF
TRBJ2-2,TRBV14,NA,NA,TGTGCCAGCAGCCAAGGAAGAACCGGGGAGCTGTTTTTT,CASSQGRTGELFF